Listed below are T cell receptor beta chains from one sample, sequenced in a study of blood T cell repertoires in COVID-19. Method: immunoSEQ multiplex PCR; TCRdb's copy keeps in-frame clones and lacks some. This table has roughly 59,000 clones, around 80% appearing once. Sequencing was done on a sample of peripheral blood. Receptor source: a man older than 75 with acute or convalescent COVID-19. Each CDR3 is given with its conserved first and last residue. Rows may omit the clone size; those that give it use once, few, many or a size class.

v_call	clone_size	j_call	cdr3_length	cdr3_aa
TRBV18	once	TRBJ2-1	16	CASSPVSGRGVNEQFF
TRBV3-1/TRBV3-2	.	TRBJ1-3	16	CASSPLGTGNGDTIYF
TRBV4-1	.	TRBJ1-2	17	CASSQNRDRGVNYGYTF
TRBV13	few	TRBJ2-3	17	CASSLRLAGVLTDTQYF
TRBV2	once	TRBJ2-6	16	CASRTSGDGGANVLTF
TRBV10-3	.	TRBJ2-6	15	CAISGGGSGANVLTF
TRBV23-1	.	TRBJ2-1	14	CASSHPTSGNEQFF
TRBV6-4	once	TRBJ2-3	15	CASSLEAGGTDTQYF
TRBV7-3	.	TRBJ2-2	14	CASSPAGNTGELFF
TRBV4-2	.	TRBJ1-4	18	CASSQDQLTLATNEKLFF
TRBV5-1	.	TRBJ2-5	17	CASSLARGGAGGETQYF
TRBV5-4	.	TRBJ1-3	15	CASSLATRSGNTIYF
TRBV28	.	TRBJ1-2	15	CASPKTPRGLEGYTF
TRBV30	.	TRBJ1-1	11	CASTSYGEAFF
TRBV18	.	TRBJ1-1	13	CASGQGQNTEAFF
TRBV7-8	.	TRBJ2-5	13	CASSLNLAATQYF
TRBV19	.	TRBJ2-7	13	CASSRNRDSEQYF
TRBV5-6	few	TRBJ2-6	15	CASSATASGANVLTF
TRBV19	.	TRBJ2-5	16	CASSSIRGRGQETQYF
TRBV18	.	TRBJ1-1	15	CASSPGQVRSGAAFF
TRBV11-1	few	TRBJ1-5	16	CASSLDRVGDNQPQHF
TRBV4-1	.	TRBJ1-3	16	CASSQDQGLSGNTIYF
TRBV29-1	.	TRBJ2-5	13	CSSRQGGEETQYF
TRBV27	once	TRBJ2-7	14	CASSPRTGPGEQYF
TRBV7-2	.	TRBJ2-7	15	CASSLVAGVSYEQYF